A selection of T cell receptor beta chains follows, all from one sample in a study of blood T cell repertoires in COVID-19. Generated by immunoSEQ multiplex PCR, the TCRdb table keeps only in-frame clones and is missing some. There are about 100,000 clones in the sample; about 88% occur only once, and roughly 2.8% lies in the top ten. The specimen was peripheral blood. Every receptor here comes from a woman of 80 years or more with acute or convalescent COVID-19. CDR3s leave out the opening cysteine and the closing phenylalanine or tryptophan.

J gene: TRBJ2-3
V gene: TRBV7-2
CDR3 length: 13
CDR3 protein: ASSLGTGDTDTQY

J gene: TRBJ1-1
V gene: TRBV5-1
CDR3 length: 12
CDR3 protein: ASSAGQGAAEAF

J gene: TRBJ1-6
V gene: TRBV6-4
CDR3 length: 12
CDR3 protein: ASSDGTGTSPLH

J gene: TRBJ2-1
V gene: TRBV20-1
CDR3 length: 14
CDR3 protein: SASLAGGRKYNEQF

J gene: TRBJ2-2
V gene: TRBV27
CDR3 length: 10
CDR3 protein: ASTLNTGELF

J gene: TRBJ2-1
V gene: TRBV30
CDR3 length: 14
CDR3 protein: AWRSLTGASYNEQF

J gene: TRBJ1-1
V gene: TRBV11-2
CDR3 length: 13
CDR3 protein: ASSPDRGRRTEAF

J gene: TRBJ1-3
V gene: TRBV18
CDR3 length: 13
CDR3 protein: ASSPPSRPGNTIY

J gene: TRBJ2-7
V gene: TRBV11-2
CDR3 length: 16
CDR3 protein: ASSLAASGGARAREQY

J gene: TRBJ2-2
V gene: TRBV28
CDR3 length: 14
CDR3 protein: ASSLLASALLGELF

J gene: TRBJ2-2
V gene: TRBV5-8
CDR3 length: 14
CDR3 protein: ASSSTSGRYTGELF

J gene: TRBJ2-7
V gene: TRBV6-5
CDR3 length: 11
CDR3 protein: ASSWETRSEQY

J gene: TRBJ1-4
V gene: TRBV18
CDR3 length: 12
CDR3 protein: ASSPDRGNEKLF

J gene: TRBJ1-2
V gene: TRBV5-6
CDR3 length: 13
CDR3 protein: ASSPGSGASYGYT

J gene: TRBJ1-2
V gene: TRBV12-3/TRBV12-4
CDR3 length: 11
CDR3 protein: ASSLVANYGYT

J gene: TRBJ2-2
V gene: TRBV9
CDR3 length: 13
CDR3 protein: ASSLNGMNTGELF

J gene: TRBJ1-1
V gene: TRBV18
CDR3 length: 12
CDR3 protein: ASSPPTGDTEAF

J gene: TRBJ2-1
V gene: TRBV9
CDR3 length: 11
CDR3 protein: ASSRDSYNEQF

J gene: TRBJ2-1
V gene: TRBV7-2
CDR3 length: 12
CDR3 protein: ASLPGLAGAEQF

J gene: TRBJ1-1
V gene: TRBV7-2
CDR3 length: 12
CDR3 protein: ASSFGDRGTEAF

J gene: TRBJ1-5
V gene: TRBV19
CDR3 length: 15
CDR3 protein: ASSASGTGLSNQPQH

J gene: TRBJ1-4
V gene: TRBV15
CDR3 length: 13
CDR3 protein: ATSRVRNLNEKLF